This section outlines one T cell receptor beta chain sequence together with its context. This record belongs to a study of CD8 T cells in Susac syndrome. Random hexamers were used to reverse transcribe an amount of roughly 0.45 to 1 ug RNA. TCRdb re-derived calls from the immunoSEQ multiplex PCR reads in MiXCR, one entry per CDR3 protein. The sample carries over 300,000 distinct CDR3 sequences, 92% recorded once. Germline V CDR1 and CDR2: SGHTA, FQGNSA. V gave up 3 bases and J gave up 4 bases, with 15 bases separating them. The CDR3 has 15 residues. The origin of this receptor is a human donor with multiple sclerosis. The chain employs TRBV7-2 and TRBJ1-1; D call uncertain. The sample consisted of CD4+ T cells from PBMCs. The CDR3 DNA reads TGTGCCAGCAGCTTTTCGACGGGAACAACCACTGAAGCTTTCTTT. Translating gives CASSFSTGTTTEAFF.